This passage covers 31 T cell receptor beta chains from one sample sequenced in a study of identical twins. TCRdb independently ran MiXCR on the 5' RACE reads; one entry per CDR3 protein. The sample lists 400,000 to 650,000 distinct CDR3 sequences, 20% to 25% occurring once. Separately, the same data were catalogued under a study of T cells expressing NK-cell markers.

The sample comprised CD4+ T cells sorted from blood. The receptors were sampled from a woman between 18 and 29 years old in good health.

This clonotype was found a few times. The chain joins TRBV5-1 to TRBJ2-7, with 11 bases matching TRBD2. With V trimmed by 3 bases and J by 6 bases, 5 bases remained unmatched. CDR1 and CDR2 from the germline V gene are SGHRS and YFSETQ. The CDR3 sequence is 14 residues long. CDR3 in DNA: TGCGCCAGCAGCTCAATAGCGGGAGGGAGCGAGCAGTACTTC. Its translation is CASSSIAGGSEQYF.

The V and J genes are TRBV2 and TRBJ1-2; D is undetermined. The V gene's germline CDR1 is SNHLY and CDR2 FYNNEI. This CDR3 has 13 amino acids. V was clipped by 7 bases and J by 8 bases, with 17 bases between them. The CDR3 protein is CASTLQEVVGYTF. In DNA form, the CDR3 reads TGTGCCAGCACTCTACAAGAGGTTGTGGGCTACACCTTC. Based on the CDR3 plus reference TRBV2 and TRBJ1-2, the full variable domain is EPEVTQTPSHQVTQMGQEVILRCVPISNHLYFYWYRQILGQKVEFLVSFYNNEISEKSEIFDDQFSVERPDGSNFTLKIRSTKLEDSAMYFCASTLQEVVGYTFGSGTRLTVV.

This clonotype was found a few times. This chain uses TRBV11-2 with TRBJ1-5; D gene uncertain. The CDR3 length is 13 residues. V lost 0 bases and J 7 bases, leaving 7 bases between the germline ends. Per the germline V gene, CDR1 is SGHAT and CDR2 is FQNNGV. CDR3 in amino acids: CASSLEHRQPQHF. The CDR3 bases are TGTGCCAGCAGCTTAGAGCACAGACAGCCCCAGCATTTT.

In this sample, this clonotype turned up a few times. V is TRBV20-1 and J is TRBJ2-1; D may be TRBD1 or TRBD2 (6 bases each). Looked up from germline, CDR1 is DFQATT and CDR2 is SNEGSKA (reference sequence). The CDR3 runs to 14 residues. V was clipped by 6 bases and J by 5 bases, with 17 bases between them. CDR3 coding DNA: TGCAGTGCCCACAAGGAGGGGGGTAACAATGAGCAGTTCTTC. Protein sequence: CSAHKEGGNNEQFF.

The chain has TRBV12-3 or TRBV12-4 and TRBJ2-7, with D perhaps matching TRBD2 (6 bases). V lost 2 bases, J lost 1 base, and 12 bases lay in between. The CDR3 sequence is 15 residues long. CDR3: CASSLFSGASYEQYF. The DNA of the CDR3 is TGTGCCAGCAGTTTATTTAGCGGTGCATCCTACGAGCAGTACTTC.

This clonotype was detected many times. This chain links TRBV30 with TRBJ2-7; no reliable D call. This CDR3 region has 11 residues. Germline V gene data show CDR1 as GTSNPN and CDR2 as SVGIG (reference sequence). V shed 2 bases and J shed 2 bases, with 4 bases lying between them. The CDR3 spells CAWSLTYEQYF. The CDR3 region has the DNA TGTGCCTGGAGTCTAACCTACGAGCAGTACTTC. The whole variable domain, remainder taken from reference TRBV30 and TRBJ2-7, is SQTIHQWPATLVQPVGSPLSLECTVEGTSNPNLYWYRQAAGRGLQLLFYSVGIGQISSEVPQNLSASRPQDRQFILSSKKLLLSDSGFYLCAWSLTYEQYFGPGTRLTVT.

The V gene is TRBV20-1, the J gene TRBJ1-1; D unclear. Germline V gives CDR1 DFQATT, CDR2 SNEGSKA (reference sequence). There are 14 residues in the CDR3. Trimming took off 1 base at V and 2 bases at J, with 11 bases between the two ends. Here the CDR3 reads CSARVGAGNTEAFF. The CDR3, as DNA: TGCAGTGCTAGAGTTGGAGCAGGCAACACTGAAGCTTTCTTT.

This sequence joins TRBV20-1 and TRBJ2-1; TRBD2 matches 12 bases. Germline V lookup: CDR1 DFQATT, CDR2 SNEGSKA (reference sequence). Losses at the gene ends were 6 bases for V and 8 bases for J; bases not matched to a gene: 8. The length of the CDR3 is 14 residues. The CDR3 sequence: CSARTSGRLDEQFF. The CDR3 DNA reads TGCAGTGCCCGTACTAGCGGGAGGTTGGATGAGCAGTTCTTC.

This chain connects TRBV29-1 to TRBJ2-7; 9 positions agree with TRBD1. With 6 bases clipped from V and 7 bases from J, the junction kept 7 bases outside the gene matches. CDR1 is SQVTM and CDR2 is ANQGSEA in the germline V gene. The CDR3 has 12 amino acids. CDR3 residues: CSVQGAGVEQYF. The CDR3 DNA follows: TGCAGCGTACAGGGGGCAGGGGTAGAGCAGTACTTC.

There are a few counts of this clonotype. The CDR3 loop is CASGPLAGGGGEQFF. In DNA form, the CDR3 reads TGCGCCAGCGGACCTCTAGCGGGAGGGGGTGGTGAGCAGTTCTTC. The chain has TRBV5-1 and TRBJ2-1; TRBD2 matches 12 bases. Germline loops: CDR1 SGHRS, CDR2 YFSETQ. This CDR3 is built from 15 residues. V lost 7 bases to trimming and J lost 9 bases; unmatched junction nucleotides: 11.

This clonotype was picked up many times. This rearrangement joins TRBV10-3 to TRBJ2-1, with D unclear. The CDR3 is 13 amino acids. Looked up from germline, CDR1 is ENHRY and CDR2 is SYGVKD. With 3 bases removed from V and 12 bases from J, the gap between germline ends came to 15 bases. The CDR3 reads CAISDLGPVGQFF. DNA for the CDR3: TGTGCCATCAGTGACCTGGGCCCCGTGGGGCAGTTCTTC.

This clonotype was detected ten times or more. CDR3 nucleotide sequence: TGTGCCAGCAGTTCTGCAGCGGGGGGATTGGAGACCCAGTACTTC. Translation gives CASSSAAGGLETQYF. The J gene is TRBJ2-5, the V gene TRBV12-3 or TRBV12-4; 9 bases line up with TRBD2. The CDR3 sequence is 15 residues long. J lost 5 bases, V lost 4 bases, and 8 bases had no gene match.

The table lists this clonotype with a count of one. The V gene is TRBV5-1, the J gene TRBJ1-2, with D tentatively TRBD1 (5 bases). The V end was cut by 4 bases, the J end by 0 bases, with 13 bases between. There are 15 residues in the CDR3. Germline values: CDR1 SGHRS, CDR2 YFSETQ. The CDR3 loop reads CASSPQGNTNYGYTF. In DNA form, the CDR3 reads TGCGCCAGCAGCCCCCAGGGCAACACTAACTATGGCTACACCTTC.

The rearrangement links TRBV5-1 to TRBJ2-3, with 10 bases lining up with TRBD2. Germline loops: CDR1 SGHRS, CDR2 YFSETQ. The CDR3 consists of 18 residues. After removal of 0 bases from V and 2 bases from J, the junction contained 9 bases not matched to a gene. CDR3 nucleotides: TGCGCCAGCAGCTTGGACCCAAGCGGGGGGGGCCTCACAGATACGCAGTATTTT. Translating it yields CASSLDPSGGGLTDTQYF.

This clonotype was observed a handful of times. The CDR3 DNA sequence: TGCAGTGCTATAGATGCAGGGAAGGCTGGCTACACCTTC. Its translation: CSAIDAGKAGYTF. The V gene is TRBV20-1, the J gene TRBJ1-2, with D perhaps matching TRBD1 (5 bases). Germline CDR1 and CDR2: DFQATT and SNEGSKA (reference sequence). The CDR3 loop spans 13 amino acids. V dropped 4 bases and J dropped 7 bases, with 16 bases sitting between them.

This rearrangement joins TRBV29-1 to TRBJ2-3, with D perhaps matching TRBD1 or TRBD2 (5 bases each). Trimming stripped 2 bases from V and 15 bases from J, with 21 bases between. CDR1 and CDR2 from the germline V gene are SQVTM and ANQGSEA. The CDR3 has 13 residues. The DNA for the CDR3 is TGCAGCGTTGAACCACCGGGACCCCTTATTGTCTATTTT. Its protein product is CSVEPPGPLIVYF.

The table lists this clonotype with a few counts. The chain carries TRBV3-1 and TRBJ1-6; D gene unclear. The CDR3 extends over 12 amino acids. The germline V and J ends were trimmed by 2 bases and 9 bases, with 5 bases remaining between them. Germline CDR1 is LGHDT and CDR2 is YNNKEL (reference sequence). The chain's CDR3 is CASSQSRSPLHF. For the CDR3, the DNA is TGTGCCAGCAGCCAAAGTCGTTCACCCCTCCACTTT.

The chain recombines TRBV20-1 with TRBJ2-3, with D possibly matching TRBD2 (7 bases). This CDR3 has 15 amino acids. Germline CDR1 is DFQATT and CDR2 is SNEGSKA (reference sequence). V lost 5 bases to trimming and J lost 3 bases, with 18 bases between them. This chain's CDR3 is CSAAPGGGATDTQYF. CDR3 coding DNA: TGCAGTGCTGCACCGGGTGGGGGGGCTACAGATACGCAGTATTTT.

The sample holds a few counts of this clonotype. V gene TRBV10-3 combines with J gene TRBJ2-1; 10 bases are shared with TRBD2. From germline, CDR1 is ENHRY and CDR2 SYGVKD. After removal of 10 bases from V and 5 bases from J, the junction contained 8 bases not matched to a gene. This CDR3 has 14 residues. The CDR3 DNA follows: TGTGCCACCCTAGCGGGAGCAGTTAACAATGAGCAGTTCTTC. Translating gives CATLAGAVNNEQFF.

This clonotype showed up just a few times. V is TRBV6-2 or TRBV6-3 and J is TRBJ2-3; 7 nucleotides agree with TRBD2. Germline V gene lookup returns CDR1 MNHEY and CDR2 SVGEGT. V was pared by 9 bases and J by 0 bases, with 3 bases of the junction left unmatched. CDR3 size: 13 residues. This CDR3 is CASLAASTDTQYF. CDR3 coding DNA: TGTGCCAGTCTAGCGGCTAGCACAGATACGCAGTATTTT.

The sample holds a few counts of this clonotype. The rearrangement uses TRBV6-1 and TRBJ2-2; 7 bases are shared with TRBD1. The CDR3 is 17 residues long. Germline values: CDR1 MNHNS, CDR2 SASEGT. Unmatched junction bases numbered 13, after V lost 5 bases and J lost 4 bases. The CDR3 here is CASSPLLGTEVTGELFF. The CDR3 DNA is TGTGCCAGCAGTCCTCTACTTGGGACAGAAGTCACCGGGGAGCTGTTTTTT.

This clonotype was found many times. V usage is TRBV5-1 and J usage is TRBJ2-3; D not certain. This CDR3 region has 15 residues. V shed 0 bases and J shed 0 bases, with 8 bases lying between them. Looked up from germline, CDR1 is SGHRS and CDR2 is YFSETQ. CDR3: CASSLGLTSTDTQYF. CDR3 sequence (DNA): TGCGCCAGCAGCTTGGGGCTAACGAGCACAGATACGCAGTATTTT.

The sample holds a few counts of this clonotype. V is TRBV20-1 and J is TRBJ2-7; possibly TRBD2 for D (6 bases). Per germline, CDR1 DFQATT and CDR2 SNEGSKA (reference sequence). Trimming took 6 bases from V and 4 from J, leaving 19 bases between them. The length of the CDR3 is 14 residues. The CDR3 region has the DNA TGCAGTGCCGAGGGCAGGCGGGGCCCTTACGAGCAGTACTTC. Translated: CSAEGRRGPYEQYF.

This clonotype was counted between two and nine times. This rearrangement joins TRBV27 to TRBJ1-1; D is unclear. CDR1 is MNHEY and CDR2 is SMNVEV in the germline V gene (reference sequence). The CDR3 runs to 15 residues. V was pared by 5 bases and J by 5 bases, with 18 bases between. The CDR3 DNA reads TGTGCCAGCAGTCCATACGCGGGGTTAGGAACTGAAGCTTTCTTT. Its translation: CASSPYAGLGTEAFF.

This clonotype has a single count. The genes are TRBV7-8 and TRBJ2-3; D is ambiguous. Deletions cut 5 bases from V and 1 base from J, with 16 bases between. The CDR3 sequence is 16 residues long. Germline lookup yields CDR1 SGHVS and CDR2 FQNEAQ. For the CDR3, the DNA is TGTGCCAGCAGCCCCCGCACGTACGATGGCACAGATACGCAGTATTTT. Residues: CASSPRTYDGTDTQYF.

This clonotype appeared a few times. The rearrangement links TRBV20-1 to TRBJ2-1; perhaps TRBD2 as D (6 bases). The length of the CDR3 is 14 residues. Germline V CDR1 and CDR2: DFQATT, SNEGSKA (reference sequence). Trimming took off 0 bases at V and 5 bases at J, with 11 bases between the two ends. The CDR3 spells CSARDGRGNNEQFF. The DNA for the CDR3 is TGCAGTGCTAGAGATGGGCGGGGAAACAATGAGCAGTTCTTC.

The rearrangement joins TRBV7-2 to TRBJ2-3, with TRBD2 matching over 9 bases. The CDR3 has 14 residues. The V gene end was trimmed by 7 bases and the J gene end by 8 bases; junction bases not matched to a gene: 10. Germline CDR1 SGHTA, CDR2 FQGNSA. The CDR3 loop reads CASTVAGATFTQYF. CDR3 coding DNA: TGTGCCAGCACCGTAGCGGGAGCCACCTTTACGCAGTATTTT.

This clonotype occurred a few times. V usage is TRBV3-1 and J usage is TRBJ1-2; D perhaps matches TRBD1 (5 bases). Per the germline V gene, CDR1 is LGHDT and CDR2 is YNNKEL (reference sequence). V was clipped by 4 bases and J by 3 bases, with 6 bases between them. The CDR3 is made up of 12 amino acids. CDR3 residues: CASSRGDYGYTF. The CDR3 nucleotides read TGTGCCAGCAGCCGGGGCGACTATGGCTACACCTTC.

This clonotype was seen more than once but under ten times. This chain links TRBV4-2 with TRBJ2-1; D gene uncertain. V was shortened by 5 bases and J by 2 bases, with 13 bases between the two germline ends. This CDR3 is built from 15 residues. CDR1 and CDR2 (germline): LGHNA, YNFKEQ. CDR3 amino acids: CASSTRRAPYNEQFF. CDR3 nucleotides: TGTGCCAGCAGCACACGGCGAGCCCCCTACAATGAGCAGTTCTTC.

This clonotype was seen a few times. The chain recombines TRBV7-9 with TRBJ2-3; D remains ambiguous. Looked up from germline, CDR1 is SEHNR and CDR2 is FQNEAQ (reference sequence). The CDR3 length is 14 residues. V was pared by 0 bases and J by 4 bases, with 8 bases between. CDR3 nucleotides: TGTGCCAGCAGCTTAGCATGGACCGCAGATACGCAGTATTTT. Translating it yields CASSLAWTADTQYF.

This chain joins TRBV20-1 and TRBJ2-1; D is unclear. This CDR3 is built from 10 residues. Germline CDR1 DFQATT, CDR2 SNEGSKA (reference sequence). The CDR3 loop is CSALYNEQFF. The CDR3 DNA follows: TGCAGCGCCCTTTACAATGAGCAGTTCTTC.